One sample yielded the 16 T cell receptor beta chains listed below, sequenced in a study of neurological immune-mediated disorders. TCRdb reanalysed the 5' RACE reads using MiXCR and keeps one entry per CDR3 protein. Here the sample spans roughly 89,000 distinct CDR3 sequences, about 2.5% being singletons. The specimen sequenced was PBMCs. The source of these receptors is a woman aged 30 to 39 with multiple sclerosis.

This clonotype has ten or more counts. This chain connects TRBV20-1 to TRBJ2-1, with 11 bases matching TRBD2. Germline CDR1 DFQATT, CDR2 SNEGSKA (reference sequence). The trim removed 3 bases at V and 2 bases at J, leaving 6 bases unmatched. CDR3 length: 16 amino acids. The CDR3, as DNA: TGCAGTGCTAGGGGACTAGCGGAGTTCGCCTACAATGAGCAGTTCTTC. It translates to CSARGLAEFAYNEQFF.

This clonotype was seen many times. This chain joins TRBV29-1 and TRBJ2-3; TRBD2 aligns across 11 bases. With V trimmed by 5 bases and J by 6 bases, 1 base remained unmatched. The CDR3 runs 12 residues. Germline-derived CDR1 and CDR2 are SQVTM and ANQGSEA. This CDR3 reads CSVLAGGDTQYF. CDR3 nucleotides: TGCAGCGTTCTAGCGGGAGGTGATACGCAGTATTTT.

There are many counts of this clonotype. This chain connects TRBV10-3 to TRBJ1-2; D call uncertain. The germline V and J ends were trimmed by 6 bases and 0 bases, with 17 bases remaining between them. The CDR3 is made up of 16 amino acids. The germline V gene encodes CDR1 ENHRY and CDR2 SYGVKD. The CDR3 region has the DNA TGTGCCATCAGATCCTCACCGGGAACTACTAACTATGGCTACACCTTC. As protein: CAIRSSPGTTNYGYTF.

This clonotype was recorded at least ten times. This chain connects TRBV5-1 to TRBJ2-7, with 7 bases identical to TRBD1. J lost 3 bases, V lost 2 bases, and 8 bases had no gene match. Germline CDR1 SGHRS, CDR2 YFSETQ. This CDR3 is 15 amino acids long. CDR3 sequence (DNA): TGCGCCAGCAGCTTCCAAAGGGGGCTAGGCTACGAGCAGTACTTC. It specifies CASSFQRGLGYEQYF.

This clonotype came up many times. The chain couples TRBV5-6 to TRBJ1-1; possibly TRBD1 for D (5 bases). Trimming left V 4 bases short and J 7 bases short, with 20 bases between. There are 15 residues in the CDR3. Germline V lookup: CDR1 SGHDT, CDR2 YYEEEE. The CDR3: CASSVVAGSNSEAFF. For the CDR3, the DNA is TGTGCCAGCAGCGTAGTGGCAGGGTCGAATAGTGAAGCTTTCTTT.

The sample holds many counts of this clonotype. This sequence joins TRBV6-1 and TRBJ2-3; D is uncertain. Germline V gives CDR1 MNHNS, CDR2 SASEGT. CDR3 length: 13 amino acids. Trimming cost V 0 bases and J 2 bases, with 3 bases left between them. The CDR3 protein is CASSEAPTDTQYF. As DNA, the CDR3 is TGTGCCAGCAGTGAAGCGCCCACAGATACGCAGTATTTT.

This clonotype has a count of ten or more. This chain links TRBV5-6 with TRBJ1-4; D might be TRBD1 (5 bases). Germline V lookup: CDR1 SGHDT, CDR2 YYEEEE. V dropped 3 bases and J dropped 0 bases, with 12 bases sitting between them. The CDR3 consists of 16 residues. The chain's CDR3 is CASSYRTIATNEKLFF. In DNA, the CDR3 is TGTGCCAGCAGCTACAGGACCATTGCAACTAATGAAAAACTGTTTTTT. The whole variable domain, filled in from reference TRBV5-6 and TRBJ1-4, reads DAGVTQSPTHLIKTRGQQVTLRCSPKSGHDTVSWYQQALGQGPQFIFQYYEEEERQRGNFPDRFSGHQFPNYSSELNVNALLLGDSALYLCASSYRTIATNEKLFFGSGTQLSVL.

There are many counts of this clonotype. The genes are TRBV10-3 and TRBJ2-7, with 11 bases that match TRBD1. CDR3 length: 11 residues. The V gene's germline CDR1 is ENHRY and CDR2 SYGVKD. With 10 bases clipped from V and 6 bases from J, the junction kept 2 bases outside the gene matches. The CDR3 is CATGTGGEQYF. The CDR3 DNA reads TGTGCCACCGGGACAGGGGGCGAGCAGTACTTC.

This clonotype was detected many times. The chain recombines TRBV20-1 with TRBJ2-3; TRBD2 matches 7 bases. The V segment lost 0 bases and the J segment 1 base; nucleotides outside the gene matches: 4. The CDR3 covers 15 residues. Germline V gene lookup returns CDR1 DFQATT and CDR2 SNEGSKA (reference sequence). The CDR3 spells CSARDATSGTDTQYF. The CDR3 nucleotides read TGCAGTGCTAGAGATGCAACTAGCGGCACAGATACGCAGTATTTT.

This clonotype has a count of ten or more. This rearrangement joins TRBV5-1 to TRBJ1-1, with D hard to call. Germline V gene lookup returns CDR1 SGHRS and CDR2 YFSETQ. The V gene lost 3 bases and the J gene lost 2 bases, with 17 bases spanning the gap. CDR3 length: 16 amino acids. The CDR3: CASSSRHNSSNTEAFF. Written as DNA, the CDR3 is TGCGCCAGCAGCTCCCGACACAATTCAAGTAACACTGAAGCTTTCTTT.

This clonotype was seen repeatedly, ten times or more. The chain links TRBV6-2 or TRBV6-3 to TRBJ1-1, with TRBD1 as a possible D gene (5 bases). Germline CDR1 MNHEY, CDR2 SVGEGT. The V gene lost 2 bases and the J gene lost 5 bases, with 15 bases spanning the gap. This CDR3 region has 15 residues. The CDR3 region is CASSYPQGGWTEAFF. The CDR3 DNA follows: TGTGCCAGCAGTTACCCCCAGGGCGGTTGGACTGAAGCTTTCTTT.

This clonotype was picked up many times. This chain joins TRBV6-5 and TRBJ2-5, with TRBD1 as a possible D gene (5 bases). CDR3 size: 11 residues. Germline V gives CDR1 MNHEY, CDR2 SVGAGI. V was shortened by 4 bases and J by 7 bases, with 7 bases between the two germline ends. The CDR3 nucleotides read TGTGCCAGCAGTTTGGGGCCGACCCAGTACTTC. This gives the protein CASSLGPTQYF.

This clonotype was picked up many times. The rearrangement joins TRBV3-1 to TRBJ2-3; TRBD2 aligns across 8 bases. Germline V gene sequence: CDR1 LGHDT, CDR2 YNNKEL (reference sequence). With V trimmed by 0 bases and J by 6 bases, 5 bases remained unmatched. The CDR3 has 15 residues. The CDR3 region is CASSQEAGAPDTQYF. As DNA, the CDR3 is TGTGCCAGCAGCCAAGAAGCGGGAGCACCCGATACGCAGTATTTT.

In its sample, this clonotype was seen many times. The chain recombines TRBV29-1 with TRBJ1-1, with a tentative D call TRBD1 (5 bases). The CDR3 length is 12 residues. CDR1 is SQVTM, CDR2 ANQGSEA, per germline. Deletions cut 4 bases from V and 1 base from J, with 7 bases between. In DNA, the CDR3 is TGCAGCGTTGGGAGGGGGAACACTGAAGCTTTCTTT. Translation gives CSVGRGNTEAFF.

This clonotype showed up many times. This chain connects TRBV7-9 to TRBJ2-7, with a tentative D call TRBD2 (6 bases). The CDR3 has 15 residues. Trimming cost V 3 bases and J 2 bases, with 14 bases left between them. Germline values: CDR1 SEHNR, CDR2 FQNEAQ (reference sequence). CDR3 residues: CASSFTGDPTYEQYF. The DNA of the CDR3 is TGTGCCAGCAGCTTTACGGGGGACCCAACCTACGAGCAGTACTTC.

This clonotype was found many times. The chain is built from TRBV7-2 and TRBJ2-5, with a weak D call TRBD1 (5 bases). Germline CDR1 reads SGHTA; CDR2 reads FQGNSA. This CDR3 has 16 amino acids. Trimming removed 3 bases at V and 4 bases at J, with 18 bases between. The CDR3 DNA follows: TGTGCCAGCAGCTTGTACGGACACGTCCGAGGAGAGACCCAGTACTTC. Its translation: CASSLYGHVRGETQYF. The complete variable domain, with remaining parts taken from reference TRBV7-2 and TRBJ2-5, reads GAGVSQSPSNKVTEKGKDVELRCDPISGHTALYWYRQSLGQGLEFLIYFQGNSAPDKSGLPSDRFSAERTGGSVSTLTIQRTQQEDSAVYLCASSLYGHVRGETQYFGPGTRLLVL.